Following are 5 T cell receptor beta chains from one sample sequenced in a study of T-cell memory formation after mild COVID-19 (dated by TCRdb to the early 2020s). The method was 5' RACE. Sequencing was carried out with an Illumina NovaSeq 6000. The raw public data were reprocessed by TCRdb itself: fastp quality trimming at Q25, MiXCR clonotype calling, in-frame beta chains only. Each entry merges the rows of one CDR3 protein and shows their most common DNA and genes. Present in this sample are about 13,000 distinct CDR3 sequences, around 15% of which were seen just once. Together, the top ten hold about three fifths of the sample. Source material: PBMCs or a T cell subset sorted from them (not recorded which). Every receptor here comes from a man between 18 and 35 years old who had mild COVID-19 (a few samples of this study predate the infection). The sample titles of this study are shuffled in the database, so cell type and time point are left out; the donor was told from shared clones.

At least ten counts were recorded for this clonotype. The chain couples TRBV5-1 to TRBJ2-5; D may be TRBD2 (6 bases). V lost 4 bases, J lost 5 bases, and 15 bases lay in between. Germline CDR1 SGHRS, CDR2 YFSETQ. The CDR3 totals 14 residues. The DNA for the CDR3 is TGCGCCAGCAGCCCGGAGGGGAGGCTGGAGACCCAGTACTTC. Protein: CASSPEGRLETQYF.

This clonotype was detected ten times or more. The chain carries TRBV11-3 and TRBJ2-5, with 7 bases identical to TRBD2. J lost 4 bases, V lost 4 bases, and 9 bases had no gene match. The CDR3 sequence is 15 residues long. Germline CDR1 is SGHNT and CDR2 is YENEEA. CDR3 bases: TGTGCCAGCAGCTGCGGGCCCGGGGGGATAGAGACCCAGTACTTC. Its protein is CASSCGPGGIETQYF.

This clonotype was seen a few times. The J gene is TRBJ1-5, the V gene TRBV15; perhaps TRBD1 as D (5 bases). CDR3 size: 17 residues. V was trimmed by 3 bases and J by 2 bases, leaving 17 bases between them. Germline-derived CDR1 and CDR2 are LNHNV and YYDKDF (reference sequence). The CDR3 loop is CATSRVGTDSRNQPQHF. The CDR3 DNA sequence: TGTGCCACCAGCAGGGTAGGGACCGATAGCCGCAATCAGCCCCAGCATTTT.

The J gene is TRBJ2-3, the V gene TRBV7-2; tentative D call: TRBD1 (5 bases). CDR1 is SGHTA and CDR2 is FQGNSA in the germline V gene. Deletions cut 1 base from V and 7 bases from J, with 12 bases between. The CDR3 totals 14 residues. The CDR3 region has the DNA TGTGCCAGCAGCTTAGGCTACAACAGGAATACGCAGTATTTT. Protein: CASSLGYNRNTQYF.

This clonotype was seen ten or more times. This chain links TRBV7-2 with TRBJ1-5, with D perhaps TRBD1 (5 bases). Trimming took off 5 bases at V and 4 bases at J, with 18 bases between the two ends. The germline V gene has CDR1 SGHTA and CDR2 FQGNSA. The CDR3 has 16 amino acids. The CDR3 coding sequence is TGTGCCAGCAGCCCCTCGGACTGGGACCTTAATCAGCCCCAGCATTTT. It is translated as CASSPSDWDLNQPQHF.